The 25 T cell receptor beta chains below come from one sample, sequenced in a study of CXCR3-negative and CXCR3-positive naive CD8 T cells. Study findings and constraints: TRB CDR3s of CXCR3-positive naive cells were more hydrophobic than those of CXCR3-negative naive cells.

Carrying UMI labels, the TRB cDNA libraries were prepared through 5' RACE. TCRdb reprocessed the 5' RACE reads and reports one entry per CDR3 protein, with no DNA. The sample includes 130,000 to 150,000 distinct CDR3 sequences. Their antigen targets remain unknown. The sequencing input was naive CXCR3+ CD8+ T cells from blood. Subset indicated: CD45RO-CCR7+CD27+CD95- naive CD8+ T cells expressing CXCR3 (TNR3+). The receptors stem from a human donor in good health. Some clones in this sample may be carry-over from other donors' samples.

This chain joins TRBV6-5 and TRBJ1-2; TCRdb's D call, TRBD1, is unchecked because there is no DNA. This CDR3 is 16 amino acids long. Germline assignment: CDR1 MNHEY and CDR2 SVGAGI. CDR3 amino acids: CASSYGTGTARYGYTF.

This chain joins TRBV2 and TRBJ2-7; checking the TCRdb D call of TRBD1 is not possible without DNA. Germline CDR1 is SNHLY and CDR2 is FYNNEI. This CDR3 is 15 amino acids long. Here the CDR3 reads CASYNPGTDSYEQYF.

The V call is TRBV15, the J call TRBJ1-1. CDR3 length: 15 amino acids. Germline V CDR1 and CDR2: LNHNV, YYDKDF (reference sequence). CDR3 amino acids: CATSRERSWDTEAFF.

This chain joins TRBV27 and TRBJ2-3; TCRdb's D gene call, TRBD1, goes unchecked for lack of DNA. Germline assignment: CDR1 MNHEY and CDR2 SMNVEV (reference sequence). The CDR3 consists of 13 residues. CDR3 protein: CASSLGAADTQYF.

The chain is built from TRBV6-6 and TRBJ2-3; lacking DNA, the TRBD1 call made by TCRdb goes unchecked. This CDR3 spans 16 amino acids. Germline V gene sequence: CDR1 MNHNY, CDR2 SVGAGI (reference sequence). The CDR3 sequence is CASSYFGQHQADTQYF.

This CDR3 is CASSLETFSYNEQFF. The V and J genes are TRBV7-9 and TRBJ2-1. The CDR3 contains 15 residues. Germline V gene data show CDR1 as SEHNR and CDR2 as FQNEAQ (reference sequence).

The J gene is TRBJ2-3, the V gene TRBV7-6. Germline V CDR1 and CDR2: SGHVS, FNYEAQ. The CDR3 sequence is 17 residues long. CDR3 sequence: CASSLTLAGTSTDTQYF.

J is TRBJ1-1 and V is TRBV12-3 or TRBV12-4; with no DNA, the TCRdb D assignment of TRBD1 cannot be verified. CDR3 length: 12 residues. The CDR3 is CASHEGGPEAFF.

The chain combines TRBV7-9 with TRBJ1-1. The CDR3 runs 15 residues. Germline CDR1 is SEHNR and CDR2 is FQNEAQ (reference sequence). The CDR3 is CASSLGTQLNTEAFF.

The genes are TRBV3-1 and TRBJ2-3; TCRdb's D gene call, TRBD2, goes unchecked for lack of DNA. There are 17 residues in the CDR3. Germline V gene data show CDR1 as LGHDT and CDR2 as YNNKEL (reference sequence). The CDR3 sequence: CASSQDRLAGGTDTQYF.

The chain joins TRBV20-1 to TRBJ2-5; TCRdb's D call of TRBD2 is untestable without DNA. This CDR3 comprises 16 residues. Germline-derived CDR1 and CDR2 are DFQATT and SNEGSKA (reference sequence). This CDR3 is CSSGLAGGLRLETQYF.

V and J are TRBV7-6 and TRBJ2-1; TCRdb calls TRBD1, which cannot be checked without DNA. In germline, CDR1 is SGHVS, CDR2 FNYEAQ. The CDR3 has 13 residues. CDR3 protein: CASSSPRSNEQFF.

The chain is built from TRBV29-1 and TRBJ2-1; the D gene TCRdb calls, TRBD1, cannot be checked with no DNA. The germline V gene has CDR1 SQVTM and CDR2 ANQGSEA. The CDR3 extends over 12 amino acids. The CDR3 protein is CSVRPGYNEQFF.

V is TRBV24-1 and J is TRBJ2-1. Germline CDR1 KGHDR, CDR2 SFDVKD. The CDR3 consists of 13 residues. Here the CDR3 reads CATSDLPLGEQFF.

This chain uses TRBV3-1 with TRBJ2-1; TCRdb proposes TRBD2, but this gene call is untestable without DNA. The CDR3 has 15 amino acids. Per the germline V gene, CDR1 is LGHDT and CDR2 is YNNKEL (reference sequence). The CDR3 reads CASSLGLAAYNEQFF.

This rearrangement joins TRBV7-2 to TRBJ2-7. The CDR3 spans 14 residues. Per the germline V gene, CDR1 is SGHTA and CDR2 is FQGNSA. The CDR3: CASSLDGGYYEQYF.

The gene calls are TRBV28 and TRBJ2-5. The CDR3 loop spans 13 amino acids. Germline CDR1 and CDR2: MDHEN and SYDVKM. The CDR3 region is CASSLFREETQYF.

V usage is TRBV4-3 and J usage is TRBJ1-1. CDR1 is LGHNA and CDR2 is YSLEER in the germline V gene. The CDR3 contains 14 residues. The CDR3 loop reads CASGQDGFDTEAFF.

The CDR3 reads CASSRTETNYGYTF. V usage is TRBV7-9 and J usage is TRBJ1-2; with no DNA, the TCRdb D assignment of TRBD1 cannot be verified. The CDR3 covers 14 residues. The germline V gene has CDR1 SEHNR and CDR2 FQNEAQ (reference sequence).

This CDR3 is CASSLGVRGNEQFF. This chain connects TRBV7-9 to TRBJ2-1; the D gene TCRdb calls, TRBD1, cannot be checked with no DNA. Germline V gene data show CDR1 as SEHNR and CDR2 as FQNEAQ (reference sequence). CDR3 length: 14 amino acids. The full variable domain, in which reference TRBV7-9 and TRBJ2-1 provide the parts outside the CDR3, is DTGVSQNPRHKITKRGQNVTFRCDPISEHNRLYWYRQTLGQGPEFLTYFQNEAQLEKSRLLSDRFSAERPKGSFSTLEIQRTEQGDSAMYLCASSLGVRGNEQFFGPGTRLTVL.

This sequence joins TRBV6-5 and TRBJ2-7; the D call from TCRdb, TRBD1, cannot be confirmed without DNA. The CDR3 runs 13 residues. Germline CDR1 and CDR2: MNHEY and SVGAGI. CDR3 sequence reads: CASSYSLGREQYF.

This chain joins TRBV5-1 and TRBJ2-7; TCRdb lists TRBD1, though no DNA is available to test this call. CDR3 length: 14 amino acids. Per the germline V gene, CDR1 is SGHRS and CDR2 is YFSETQ. The CDR3 protein is CASSSQGQLWEQYF.

The rearrangement uses TRBV29-1 and TRBJ2-2; TCRdb's D gene call, TRBD1, goes unchecked for lack of DNA. Per germline, CDR1 SQVTM and CDR2 ANQGSEA. The CDR3 is made up of 14 amino acids. The CDR3 region is CSVKQGVNTGELFF.

The genes are TRBV28 and TRBJ2-1; TCRdb's D call, TRBD2, is unchecked because there is no DNA. The CDR3 is 14 residues long. CDR1 is MDHEN, CDR2 SYDVKM, per germline. CDR3 protein: CASSLRTSGAVEFF.

The chain combines TRBV29-1 with TRBJ2-7; TCRdb designates TRBD1, a call that cannot be tested without DNA. The CDR3 sequence is 16 residues long. Germline CDR1 and CDR2: SQVTM and ANQGSEA. CDR3 in amino acids: CSVELWAGNSIYEQYF.